The following is a T cell receptor (beta chain) sequence with its context. What it binds is not known. The sample originates from a study of monozygotic twins with inflammatory bowel disease. Study outcomes and limitations: Neither one strong signal nor one clonotype associated with IBD was supported.

Germline V CDR1 and CDR2: SGHNT, YYREEE (reference sequence). The CDR3 length is 15 residues. Each TCR library used roughly 4,000 ng of total RNA. Per-sample cDNA came from eight separate reactions. For each CDR3 protein, TCRdb gives one entry from its re-call of the 5' RACE reads, without DNA. The sample totals a few hundred thousand distinct CDR3 sequences; its top ten clones hold just over 2.5%. The sample comprised blood. This TCR was recovered from a human donor with ulcerative colitis or Crohn's disease, or a healthy co-twin of an affected twin (not recorded which). The gene calls are TRBV5-4 and TRBJ2-2. The CDR3 here is CASSLTPLNTGELFF.